The 17 T cell receptor beta chains in this list originate from one sample, sequenced in a study of T cell changes during pregnancy in multiple sclerosis. Produced via immunoSEQ multiplex PCR; TCRdb's table is partial and in-frame only. This sample yields roughly 87,000 clones, of which 90% to 95% are seen a single time; around 1.4% belongs to the top ten. The input for sequencing was peripheral blood, taken in the third trimester of pregnancy. Receptor source: a female donor in good health, enrolled as a control in a pregnancy study.

This clone appeared a single time. This sequence joins TRBV5-4 and TRBJ2-5; TRBD1 matches 9 bases. This CDR3 comprises 16 residues. Germline CDR1 and CDR2: SGHNT and YYREEE (reference sequence). Unmatched junction bases numbered 7, after V lost 3 bases and J lost 1 base. The CDR3 DNA is TGTGCCAGCAGCTCACCGGGACAGGGTATCCAAGAGACCCAGTACTTC. Protein: CASSSPGQGIQETQYF.

This clone was observed once. V usage is TRBV27 and J usage is TRBJ2-2; TRBD2 agrees at 9 bases. V trimming: 6 bases; J trimming: 3 bases; junction bases outside the gene matches: 14. This CDR3 has 18 amino acids. The germline V gene encodes CDR1 MNHEY and CDR2 SMNVEV (reference sequence). The CDR3 nucleotides read TGTGCCAGCAGGCTATTGGAGCGGGAGGTGTGGGACACCGGGGAGCTGTTTTTT. Protein sequence: CASRLLEREVWDTGELFF.

The CDR3 nucleotides are TGTGCCAGCAGTAAGAGGAATGAGCAGTTCTTC. Protein sequence: CASSKRNEQFF. The chain uses TRBV27 and TRBJ2-1; D remains unclear. V lost 5 bases and J lost 7, with 6 bases in between. Per germline, CDR1 MNHEY and CDR2 SMNVEV (reference sequence). CDR3 length: 11 residues.

This chain connects TRBV11-2 to TRBJ2-4, with no clear D. The germline V gene encodes CDR1 SGHAT and CDR2 FQNNGV. Trimming took 1 base from V and 6 from J, leaving 16 bases between them. This CDR3 comprises 16 residues. The CDR3 sequence: CASSLVPPRGINIQYF. CDR3 nucleotides: TGTGCCAGCAGCTTAGTTCCCCCCCGAGGCATAAACATTCAGTACTTC.

The CDR3 nucleotides are TGTGCCAGCGATTTGGGCCTTTCTGGGGCCAACGTCCTGACTTTC. Its protein is CASDLGLSGANVLTF. V gene TRBV2 combines with J gene TRBJ2-6; D is uncertain. V dropped 8 bases and J dropped 1 base, with 12 bases sitting between them. This CDR3 spans 15 amino acids. Germline loops: CDR1 SNHLY, CDR2 FYNNEI.

The chain uses TRBV2 and TRBJ2-1; 8 nucleotides agree with TRBD2. The V and J ends lost 6 bases and 0 bases, in that order; junction bases with no gene match: 4. CDR3 length: 15 amino acids. Germline CDR1 is SNHLY and CDR2 is FYNNEI. The chain's CDR3 is CASRTSANSYNEQFF. The CDR3 DNA reads as TGTGCCAGCAGGACTAGCGCAAACTCCTACAATGAGCAGTTCTTC.

The V call is TRBV21-1, the J call TRBJ2-7; the DNA was not used to check the table's D call, TRBD1. TRBV21-1 is a known pseudogene. The CDR3 sequence is 15 residues long. CDR3: CASSKSVDRGRVQYF. The CDR3 DNA follows: TGTGCCAGCAGCAAATCTGTAGACAGGGGGCGCGTGCAGTACTTC.

This chain connects TRBV19 to TRBJ1-3; TRBD1 might be the D (6 bases). Trimming took 8 bases from V and 0 from J, leaving 26 bases between them. The CDR3 covers 19 residues. Germline V CDR1 and CDR2: LNHDA, SQIVND (reference sequence). The CDR3 nucleotides read TGTGCCAGTGGCCTGTATTGGCCCAGGGGCCGAAGCTCTGGAAACACCATATATTTT. Protein: CASGLYWPRGRSSGNTIYF.

As concerns this clone: Other nucleotide sequences from this sample produce the same CDR3. Here the CDR3 reads CASSSTGDYGYTF. CDR3 DNA: TGCGCCAGCAGCTCAACGGGGGACTATGGCTACACCTTC. The V call is TRBV5-1, the J call TRBJ1-2, with D possibly being TRBD1 (5 bases). With 3 bases removed from V and 3 bases from J, the gap between germline ends came to 9 bases. Per the germline V gene, CDR1 is SGHRS and CDR2 is YFSETQ. This CDR3 is 13 amino acids long.

V is TRBV5-1 and J is TRBJ1-2, with D possibly TRBD1 on 5 matching bases. Per the germline V gene, CDR1 is SGHRS and CDR2 is YFSETQ. Trimming removed 4 bases at V and 0 bases at J, with 10 bases between. The CDR3 is made up of 14 amino acids. Written as DNA, the CDR3 is TGCGCCAGCAGCCCGGACACATCTAACTATGGCTACACCTTC. Translated: CASSPDTSNYGYTF.

J is TRBJ2-3 and V is TRBV19; possibly TRBD1 for D (5 bases). The CDR3 extends over 13 amino acids. CDR1 and CDR2 from the germline V gene are LNHDA and SQIVND (reference sequence). Trimming took off 9 bases at V and 2 bases at J, with 12 bases between the two ends. CDR3 residues: CASRTLDTDTQYF. CDR3 sequence (DNA): TGTGCCAGCCGGACACTCGACACAGATACGCAGTATTTT.

This chain links TRBV11-2 with TRBJ2-5; perhaps TRBD2 as D (5 bases). The germline CDR1 and CDR2 sequences are SGHAT and FQNNGV. CDR3 size: 14 residues. Trimming removed 1 base at V and 2 bases at J, with 8 bases between. The CDR3 region is CASSLASGQETQYF. The CDR3 nucleotides read TGTGCCAGCAGCTTAGCGAGCGGACAAGAGACCCAGTACTTC.

The V gene is TRBV27, the J gene TRBJ1-2; 11 bases map to TRBD1. CDR1 MNHEY and CDR2 SMNVEV come from the germline V gene (reference sequence). CDR3 length equals 14 residues. V shed 1 base and J 10 bases; nucleotides not matched to a gene: 5. As DNA, the CDR3 is TGTGCCAGCAGTTTATTCGGGGACAGGGGGTACTACACCTTC. Residues: CASSLFGDRGYYTF.

The chain links TRBV5-1 to TRBJ2-7; TRBD1 matches at 12 bases. This CDR3 comprises 16 residues. In germline, CDR1 is SGHRS, CDR2 YFSETQ. The J segment lost 5 bases and the V segment lost 4 bases, leaving 10 bases of the junction unmatched. The CDR3: CASSRRPGTGGNEQYF. The CDR3 nucleotides are TGCGCCAGCAGCCGACGCCCCGGGACAGGGGGCAACGAGCAGTACTTC.

J is TRBJ2-1 and V is TRBV5-1; TRBD2 matches at 9 bases. The CDR3 totals 16 residues. Looked up from germline, CDR1 is SGHRS and CDR2 is YFSETQ. With 0 bases clipped from V and 3 bases from J, the junction kept 4 bases outside the gene matches. CDR3 region: CASSLVAGGVYNEQFF. In nucleotides, the CDR3 is TGCGCCAGCAGCTTGGTTGCGGGAGGGGTCTACAATGAGCAGTTCTTC.

This sequence joins TRBV30 and TRBJ2-5; 13 positions agree with TRBD2. The V and J ends lost 3 bases and 4 bases, in that order; junction bases with no gene match: 8. Germline assignment: CDR1 GTSNPN and CDR2 SVGIG (reference sequence). This CDR3 is 16 amino acids long. In nucleotides, the CDR3 is TGTGCCTGGAGAGGTTGGACTAGCGGGAGATCAGAGACCCAGTACTTC. Translation gives CAWRGWTSGRSETQYF.

This clone came up once. This chain joins TRBV28 and TRBJ2-7; 8 bases are a match to TRBD2. Trimming cost V 5 bases and J 1 base; bases outside gene matches: 7. There are 15 residues in the CDR3. From germline, CDR1 is MDHEN and CDR2 SYDVKM. DNA for the CDR3: TGTGCCAGCAGTGGGACTAGGATGTTGTCCTACGAGCAGTACTTC. It is translated as CASSGTRMLSYEQYF.